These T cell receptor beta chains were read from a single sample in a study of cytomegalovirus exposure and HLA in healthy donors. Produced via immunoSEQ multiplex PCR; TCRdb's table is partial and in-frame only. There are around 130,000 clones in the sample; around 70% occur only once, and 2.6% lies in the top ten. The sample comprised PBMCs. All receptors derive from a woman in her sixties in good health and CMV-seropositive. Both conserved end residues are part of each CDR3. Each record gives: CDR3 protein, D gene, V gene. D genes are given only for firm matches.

CASSSWGVRDEQFF,-,TRBV7-9
CASSPRGPFYGYTF,-,TRBV11-2
CASSPSRTLSNQPQHF,-,TRBV2
CASSHPTGGGYGYTF,TRBD1,TRBV23-1
CASSQRGQGLNEKLFF,TRBD1,TRBV4-1
CASSKERSRPQHF,-,TRBV21-1
CAINPGRSPDEQFF,-,TRBV10-3
CASSGLAEYNEQFF,TRBD2,TRBV2
CASSVGGDRGPQHF,TRBD1,TRBV9
CASSYGATNEKLFF,-,TRBV7-9
CASSLEEGTEAFF,-,TRBV5-4
CASSPWTGGERETQYF,TRBD1,TRBV5-1
CASSLGQFTDTQYF,-,TRBV11-3
CASSLADSQETQYF,-,TRBV5-4
CASSLALAGGNEQFF,TRBD2,TRBV5-1
CASSLRGGEGQPQHF,-,TRBV7-9
CASQNFTDTQYF,-,TRBV19
CAISPKGSDFNQPQHF,-,TRBV10-3
CASSIIGQGNYGYTF,TRBD1,TRBV2
CASSRTWTSTDTQYF,-,TRBV19
CASSLSSAGELFF,-,TRBV5-1
CASSVEGGAGGFTHTQYF,TRBD2,TRBV9
CASRTDREANYGYTF,TRBD1,TRBV27
CASSSGQGNTIYF,-,TRBV5-1
CASWTGGAGRTEAFF,TRBD1,TRBV27
CASSEIGTGGQPQHF,TRBD1,TRBV6-1
CASTPITGVDGYTF,TRBD1,TRBV2
CAISESGLADEQYF,-,TRBV10-3
CASSLGTGKWSNQPQHF,TRBD1,TRBV5-1
CASNPAPGNPHEQYF,-,TRBV7-8
CASSLSRLAGYNEQFF,TRBD2,TRBV27